Sequencing of this T cell receptor (beta chain) was carried out in a study of tumor-infiltrating lymphocytes in primary liver carcinoma. CDR1 and CDR2 (germline): SGHVS, FQNEAQ. This CDR3 spans 14 amino acids. Trimming removed 7 bases from V and 8 bases from J, with 18 bases in between. Unsorted bulk tissue, about 19-32 mg of it, served as the source for co-extraction of RNA and DNA. Patients' primary liver carcinoma was surgically resected. Infection with HBV was chronic in patients; they were treatment-naive. Tumor samples each held over 80% viable tumor cells. Making TCR beta cDNA involved 400 to 600 ng total RNA and a constant-region primer. Libraries for TCR beta were built through three nested multiplex PCR rounds, which together made up a slightly modified ARM-PCR procedure. Researchers ran the first two PCR rounds for roughly 10 cycles each with TRBV1-TRBV30 forward primers and a C-beta reverse primer. TCRdb re-analysed the multiplex PCR reads in MiXCR, keeping a single row per CDR3 protein. The sample consists of more than 45,000 distinct CDR3 sequences, roughly 80% of them appearing once.

The sequence derives from a man aged 40-55 years with primary liver carcinoma and hepatitis B virus infection. The chain joins TRBV7-8 to TRBJ2-1, with D unresolved. The sample comprised liver tumor tissue from sampling region 5. The sample's subset: tumor region T5, tumor centre. CDR3 DNA sequence: TGTGCCAGCAACCGGTTGTGGCCTTTCGATGAGCAGTTCTTC. Its protein product is CASNRLWPFDEQFF.